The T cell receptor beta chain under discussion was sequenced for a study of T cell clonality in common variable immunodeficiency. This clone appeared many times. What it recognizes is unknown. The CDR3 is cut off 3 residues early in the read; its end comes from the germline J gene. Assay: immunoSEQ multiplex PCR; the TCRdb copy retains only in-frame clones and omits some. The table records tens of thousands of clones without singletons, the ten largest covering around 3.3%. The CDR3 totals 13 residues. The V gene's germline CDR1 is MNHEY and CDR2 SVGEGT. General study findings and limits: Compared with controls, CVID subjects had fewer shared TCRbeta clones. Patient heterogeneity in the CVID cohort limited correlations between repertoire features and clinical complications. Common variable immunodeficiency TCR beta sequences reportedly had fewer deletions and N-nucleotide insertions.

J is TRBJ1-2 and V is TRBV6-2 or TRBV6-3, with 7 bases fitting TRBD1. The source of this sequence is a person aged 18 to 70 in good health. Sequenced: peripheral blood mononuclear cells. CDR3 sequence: CASSRQGGQGYTF. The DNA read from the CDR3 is TGTGCCAGCAGTAGACAGGGAGGTCAAGGC.